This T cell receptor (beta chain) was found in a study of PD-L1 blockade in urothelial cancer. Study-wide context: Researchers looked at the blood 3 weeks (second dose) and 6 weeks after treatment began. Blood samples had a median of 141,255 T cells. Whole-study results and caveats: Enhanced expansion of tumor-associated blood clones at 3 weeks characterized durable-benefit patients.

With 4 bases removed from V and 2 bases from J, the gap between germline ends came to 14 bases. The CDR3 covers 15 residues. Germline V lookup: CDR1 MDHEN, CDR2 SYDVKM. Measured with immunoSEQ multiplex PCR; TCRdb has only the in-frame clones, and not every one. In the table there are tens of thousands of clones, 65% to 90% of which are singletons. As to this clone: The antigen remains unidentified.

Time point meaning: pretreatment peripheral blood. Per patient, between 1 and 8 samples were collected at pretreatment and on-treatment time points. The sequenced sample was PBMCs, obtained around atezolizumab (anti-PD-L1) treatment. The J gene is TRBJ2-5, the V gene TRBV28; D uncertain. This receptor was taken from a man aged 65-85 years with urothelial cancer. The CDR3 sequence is CASSSPRRTQETQYF. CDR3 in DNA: TGTGCCAGCAGTTCACCCAGGCGCACACAAGAGACCCAGTACTTC.